Presented here are 27 T cell receptor beta chains from one specimen sequenced in a study of blood T cell repertoires in COVID-19. Using immunoSEQ multiplex PCR, the repertoire was profiled, and TCRdb retains in-frame clones only, with some absent. The sample holds 250,000 to 300,000 clones, around 84% seen once. Sequencing was performed on PBMCs or T cells enriched from blood (not recorded which). The receptors derive from a man in his late teens or twenties who had recovered from COVID-19.

The rearrangement joins TRBV28 to TRBJ2-7, with TRBD2 identical over 8 bases. The CDR3 has 14 amino acids. After removal of 11 bases from V and 0 bases from J, the junction contained 9 bases not matched to a gene. Germline CDR1 is MDHEN and CDR2 is SYDVKM. In DNA form, the CDR3 reads TGTGCCGTTGAGACTAGCGCTAGCTCCTACGAGCAGTACTTC. This codes for CAVETSASSYEQYF.

This clone came up a few times. Other nucleotide sequences from this sample produce the same CDR3. The genes are TRBV12-3 or TRBV12-4 and TRBJ1-2; 9 positions agree with TRBD1. The J segment lost 5 bases and the V segment lost 3 bases, leaving 1 base of the junction unmatched. The CDR3 is 13 amino acids. The DNA for the CDR3 is TGTGCCAGCAGTTTGGGACAGGGATATGGCTACACCTTC. Encoded protein: CASSLGQGYGYTF.

V gene TRBV10-3 combines with J gene TRBJ2-6; a weak D match, TRBD1 (6 bases). The CDR3 extends over 15 amino acids. V gave up 6 bases and J gave up 0 bases, with 9 bases separating them. Germline loops: CDR1 ENHRY, CDR2 SYGVKD. CDR3 DNA: TGTGCCATCAGCGGACAGCTCTCTGGGGCCAACGTCCTGACTTTC. This gives the protein CAISGQLSGANVLTF.

The V gene is TRBV6-4, the J gene TRBJ1-2; D is possibly TRBD1 (5 bases). The CDR3 is 14 residues long. The germline CDR1 and CDR2 sequences are MRHNA and SNTAGT. V gave up 0 bases and J gave up 8 bases, with 13 bases separating them. The CDR3, as DNA: TGTGCCAGCAGTGACTCCGGCAGGGTAATCGGCTACACCTTC. Its protein product is CASSDSGRVIGYTF.

The rearrangement links TRBV7-9 to TRBJ2-2; D possibly corresponds to TRBD2 (6 bases). Trimming shortened V by 5 bases and J by 3 bases, and 13 bases separated the two germline ends. The germline V gene encodes CDR1 SEHNR and CDR2 FQNEAQ (reference sequence). The length of the CDR3 is 15 residues. The CDR3 reads CASSRPGLDTGELFF. In nucleotides, the CDR3 is TGTGCCAGCAGCCGGCCGGGACTGGACACCGGGGAGCTGTTTTTT.

The chain is built from TRBV27 and TRBJ2-3; 10 nucleotides line up with TRBD2. The V gene end was trimmed by 3 bases and the J gene end by 0 bases; junction bases not matched to a gene: 12. Germline V gives CDR1 MNHEY, CDR2 SMNVEV (reference sequence). The CDR3 covers 19 residues. Here the CDR3 DNA reads TGTGCCAGCAGTTTCCAGGCTAGCGGGAGTGCGACTAGCACAGATACGCAGTATTTT. Protein: CASSFQASGSATSTDTQYF.

The V and J genes are TRBV12-3 or TRBV12-4 and TRBJ1-2; tentative D call: TRBD1 (6 bases). V was clipped by 4 bases and J by 8 bases, with 14 bases between them. The CDR3 totals 13 residues. The CDR3 loop is CASSYWGGGGYTF. As DNA, the CDR3 is TGTGCCAGCAGTTACTGGGGGGGCGGCGGCTACACCTTC.

The chain links TRBV7-2 to TRBJ1-6; tentatively, D is TRBD1 (6 bases). This CDR3 region has 16 residues. The V gene lost 1 base and the J gene lost 0 bases, with 7 bases spanning the gap. CDR1 is SGHTA and CDR2 is FQGNSA in the germline V gene. The CDR3 DNA reads as TGTGCCAGCAGCTTAGGACAGGTCTCCTATAATTCACCCCTCCACTTT. Its protein is CASSLGQVSYNSPLHF.

This chain connects TRBV18 to TRBJ2-1, with D possibly matching TRBD2 (6 bases). Trimming took 0 bases from V and 12 from J, leaving 18 bases between them. CDR1 is KGHSH, CDR2 LQKENI, per germline. The CDR3 runs to 15 residues. The CDR3 DNA sequence: TGTGCCAGCTCACCACCCCCAGACCCCCCCGGGGGGCAGTTCTTC. Protein sequence: CASSPPPDPPGGQFF.

CDR3 region: CASSPGATNEKLFF. CDR3 nucleotides: TGTGCCAGCTCACCGGGAGCAACTAATGAAAAACTGTTTTTT. The chain uses TRBV18 and TRBJ1-4, with D unresolved. Per germline, CDR1 KGHSH and CDR2 LQKENI. V was trimmed by 3 bases and J by 0 bases, leaving 5 bases between them. This CDR3 region has 14 residues. Drawing the rest from reference TRBV18 and TRBJ1-4, the complete variable domain is NAGVMQNPRHLVRRRGQEARLRCSPMKGHSHVYWYRQLPEEGLKFMVYLQKENIIDESGMPKERFSAEFPKEGPSILRIQQVVRGDSAAYFCASSPGATNEKLFFGSGTQLSVL.

The chain combines TRBV11-3 with TRBJ2-1; 12 bases fit TRBD1. The ends lost 3 bases at V and 6 bases at J; junction bases unmatched: 6. The CDR3 sequence is 16 residues long. Germline-derived CDR1 and CDR2 are SGHNT and YENEEA. The DNA of the CDR3 is TGTGCCAGCAGCTTGGACGGGACAGGGGGCTTCAATGAGCAGTTCTTC. This sequence encodes CASSLDGTGGFNEQFF.

This chain joins TRBV7-9 and TRBJ1-3, with no clear D. Germline CDR1 reads SEHNR; CDR2 reads FQNEAQ (reference sequence). Trimming removed 0 bases at V and 2 bases at J, with 11 bases between. This CDR3 is built from 16 residues. CDR3 residues: CASSLAEGETGNTIYF. The DNA for the CDR3 is TGTGCCAGCAGCTTAGCAGAGGGAGAGACTGGAAACACCATATATTTT.

V is TRBV19 and J is TRBJ1-4, with 7 bases matching TRBD1. The V and J ends lost 5 bases and 5 bases, in that order; junction bases with no gene match: 8. This CDR3 comprises 15 residues. Germline V gives CDR1 LNHDA, CDR2 SQIVND (reference sequence). CDR3: CASSYGDRENEKLFF. CDR3 nucleotide sequence: TGTGCCAGTAGTTACGGGGACAGAGAGAATGAAAAACTGTTTTTT.

This clone has a single count. The chain carries TRBV3-1 (or the pseudogene TRBV3-2) and TRBJ1-2, with TRBD1 matching over 8 bases. CDR3 length: 17 residues. J lost 4 bases, V lost 4 bases, and 14 bases had no gene match. The V gene's germline CDR1 is LGHDT and CDR2 YNNKEL (reference sequence). CDR3 protein: CASSRQMGTGISYGYTF. CDR3 bases: TGTGCCAGCAGCCGCCAGATGGGGACAGGCATTTCCTATGGCTACACCTTC.

This clone was observed at least ten times. The chain links TRBV25-1 to TRBJ2-3, with no clear D. V dropped 3 bases and J dropped 2 bases, with 9 bases sitting between them. The CDR3 runs 14 residues. CDR1 MGHDK and CDR2 SYGVNS come from the germline V gene. The CDR3 here is CASSEARSTDTQYF. The CDR3 bases are TGTGCCAGCAGTGAGGCACGCTCCACAGATACGCAGTATTTT.

The chain uses TRBV15 and TRBJ2-2, with D hard to call. Germline V gives CDR1 LNHNV, CDR2 YYDKDF (reference sequence). This CDR3 is 14 amino acids long. V dropped 5 bases and J dropped 4 bases, with 11 bases sitting between them. The CDR3 DNA sequence: TGTGCCACCAGCCGGCTAGTGGGCACCGGGGAGCTGTTTTTT. It specifies CATSRLVGTGELFF.

The chain employs TRBV4-1 and TRBJ1-5, with 8 positions matching TRBD1. This CDR3 has 17 residues. The ends lost 0 bases at V and 5 bases at J; junction bases unmatched: 9. Germline lookup yields CDR1 MGHRA and CDR2 YSYEKL. In DNA form, the CDR3 reads TGCGCCAGCAGCCAAGATGGTGGACAGGGCAGACATCAGCCCCAGCATTTT. Encoded protein: CASSQDGGQGRHQPQHF.

This clone was detected only once. The chain uses TRBV30 and TRBJ1-1; D call uncertain. The CDR3 runs to 12 residues. V lost 2 bases and J 1 base, leaving 5 bases between the germline ends. Germline V gene sequence: CDR1 GTSNPN, CDR2 SVGIG (reference sequence). The CDR3 DNA reads TGTGCCTGGAGTTACAGGAACACTGAAGCTTTCTTT. Translation gives CAWSYRNTEAFF.

V is TRBV5-1 and J is TRBJ2-5; 7 bases fit TRBD2. V shed 4 bases and J 3 bases; nucleotides not matched to a gene: 12. The CDR3 length is 16 residues. Germline CDR1 SGHRS, CDR2 YFSETQ. DNA of the CDR3: TGCGCCAGCAGCCTAACCTTGGGCCTAGCGGAAGAGACCCAGTACTTC. This gives the protein CASSLTLGLAEETQYF.

The J gene is TRBJ2-7, the V gene TRBV12-3 or TRBV12-4; D perhaps matches TRBD2 (6 bases). The CDR3 covers 13 residues. V lost 6 bases and J 4 bases, leaving 13 bases between the germline ends. As DNA, the CDR3 is TGTGCCAGCAGGGGGGACTCTGAGTACGAGCAGTACTTC. Its translation is CASRGDSEYEQYF.

A single count supports this clone. The gene calls are TRBV9 and TRBJ1-4; maybe TRBD1 (5 bases). The CDR3 spans 15 residues. Germline V gene lookup returns CDR1 SGDLS and CDR2 YYNGEE. V was clipped by 3 bases and J by 1 base, with 10 bases between them. CDR3 bases: TGTGCCAGCAGCGAGGGGTTAGAAACTAATGAAAAACTGTTTTTT. Protein product: CASSEGLETNEKLFF.

The CDR3 sequence is CASSPGQRPNSPLHF. The CDR3 DNA is TGTGCCAGCAGCCCGGGACAGCGGCCTAATTCACCCCTCCACTTT. J is TRBJ1-6 and V is TRBV2; 7 bases align to TRBD1. CDR3 size: 15 residues. Germline V gene lookup returns CDR1 SNHLY and CDR2 FYNNEI. With V trimmed by 6 bases and J by 6 bases, 8 bases remained unmatched. The full variable domain, with the rest looked up from reference TRBV2 and TRBJ1-6, is EPEVTQTPSHQVTQMGQEVILRCVPISNHLYFYWYRQILGQKVEFLVSFYNNEISEKSEIFDDQFSVERPDGSNFTLKIRSTKLEDSAMYFCASSPGQRPNSPLHFGNGTRLTVT.

The chain joins TRBV7-9 to TRBJ1-2; 8 nucleotides line up with TRBD1. CDR3 size: 13 residues. J gave up 3 bases and V 10 bases, and 7 bases lay outside the gene matches. Germline values: CDR1 SEHNR, CDR2 FQNEAQ (reference sequence). CDR3 DNA sequence: TGTGCCACCACATCACAGGGGGACTATGGCTACACCTTC. It specifies CATTSQGDYGYTF.

The J gene is TRBJ1-3, the V gene TRBV27; possibly TRBD1 for D (5 bases). The V gene lost 6 bases and the J gene lost 3 bases, with 12 bases spanning the gap. Germline values: CDR1 MNHEY, CDR2 SMNVEV (reference sequence). The CDR3 loop spans 14 amino acids. CDR3 bases: TGTGCCAGCAGCGACACAGGTTATGGAAACACCATATATTTT. Translated, it gives CASSDTGYGNTIYF.

The chain employs TRBV28 and TRBJ2-1; 12 bases agree with TRBD1. V lost 0 bases and J lost 6; bases outside the gene matches: 3. This CDR3 is built from 16 residues. Looked up from germline, CDR1 is MDHEN and CDR2 is SYDVKM. CDR3 bases: TGTGCCAGCAGTTTATGGGGACAGGGGGCAGGCAATGAGCAGTTCTTC. The encoded protein is CASSLWGQGAGNEQFF.

This rearrangement joins TRBV3-1 (or the pseudogene TRBV3-2) to TRBJ2-3; D is perhaps TRBD1 (6 bases). Germline CDR1 LGHDT, CDR2 YNNKEL (reference sequence). The CDR3 loop spans 12 amino acids. Between the trimmed V and J ends, which lost 11 bases and 1 base, there was a span of 10 bases. For the CDR3, the DNA is TGTGCCGTCGCAGGGGGCACAGATACGCAGTATTTT. This sequence encodes CAVAGGTDTQYF.

CDR3 DNA sequence: TGCGCCAGCAGCTTGGCCGGGGGGCGGCACCAAGAGACCCAGTACTTC. It encodes CASSLAGGRHQETQYF. V usage is TRBV5-1 and J usage is TRBJ2-5, with D possibly being TRBD2 (7 bases). The CDR3 covers 16 residues. Trimming removed 0 bases from V and 0 bases from J, with 12 bases in between. Germline CDR1 is SGHRS and CDR2 is YFSETQ.